Listed below are T cell receptor beta chains from one sample, sequenced in a study of human T cells and chemical hapten exposure. TCRdb reprocessed the RACE reads with MiXCR, giving one entry per CDR3 protein. This sample has about 94,000 distinct CDR3 sequences, with about a tenth found just once. The specimen comprised whole blood, sampled in connection with sensitization to the hapten diphenylcyclopropenone (DPC). These receptors were taken from a woman aged 40 to 50 with alopecia areata. Some clones in this sample may be carry-over from other donors' samples. The CDR3 runs from the conserved cysteine through the conserved F or W. The D gene is left open where the match is weak. Clone size is not always given. Where it is, it says once, few, many or a class for expanded clones.

v_call	clone_size	j_call	d_call	cdr3_aa	cdr3_nt
TRBV6-5	few	TRBJ2-3	.	CASSYRRAADTQYF	TGTGCCAGCAGTTACCGTCGGGCAGCAGATACGCAGTATTTT
TRBV19	.	TRBJ2-2	TRBD2	CASSIDRASGNTGELFF	TGTGCCAGTAGTATAGATCGGGCTAGCGGGAACACCGGGGAGCTGTTTTTT
TRBV9	.	TRBJ2-5	.	CASSVSQVQETQYF	TGTGCCAGCAGCGTATCCCAGGTGCAAGAGACCCAGTACTTC
TRBV28	many	TRBJ2-5	TRBD2	CASSLSSSGRADQETQYF	TGTGCCAGCAGTTTATCTTCTAGCGGGAGGGCCGACCAAGAGACCCAGTACTTC
TRBV29-1	few	TRBJ2-7	TRBD1	CSASTGRSSYEQYF	TGCAGCGCTTCGACAGGGCGCAGCTCCTACGAGCAGTACTTC
TRBV29-1	.	TRBJ2-7	TRBD2	CSVGAGRSSYEQYF	TGCAGCGTTGGAGCGGGGAGAAGCTCCTACGAGCAGTACTTC
TRBV4-3	.	TRBJ2-5	.	CASSQDGTRTRETQYF	TGCGCCAGCAGCCAAGATGGTACTAGGACCCGGGAGACCCAGTACTTC
TRBV7-9	once	TRBJ2-3	TRBD2	CASSLAQLAGGGF	TGTGCCAGCAGCTTAGCGCAGCTAGCGGGAGGTGGTTTT
TRBV6-6	few	TRBJ1-2	.	CASSSQSSYTF	TGTGCCAGCAGTTCCCAAAGTTCCTACACCTTC
TRBV7-2	many	TRBJ2-5	.	CASSRPGTSGVQYF	TGTGCCAGCAGTCGCCCCGGGACCTCAGGCGTCCAGTACTTC
TRBV19	many	TRBJ1-5	TRBD1	CASSRRQGASQPQHF	TGTGCCAGTAGTAGGAGGCAGGGGGCCAGCCAGCCCCAGCATTTT
TRBV28	.	TRBJ1-5	.	CASKGSNQPQHF	TGTGCCAGCAAGGGTAGCAATCAGCCCCAGCATTTT
TRBV7-2	.	TRBJ2-3	TRBD2	CASSLAGLGTDTQYF	TGTGCCAGCAGCTTAGCGGGACTAGGCACAGATACGCAGTATTTT
TRBV24-1	few	TRBJ2-5	TRBD1	CATSDRDRAGTQYF	TGTGCCACCAGTGACCGGGACAGGGCAGGGACCCAGTACTTC
TRBV28	.	TRBJ2-7	.	CASSSGTAWDTISYEQYF	TGTGCCAGCAGTTCCGGAACCGCTTGGGACACCATCTCCTACGAGCAGTACTTC
TRBV20-1	.	TRBJ2-5	.	CSVGTQYF	TGCAGTGTAGGGACCCAGTACTTC
TRBV4-1	.	TRBJ2-6	.	CASSHPVGSSGANVLTF	TGCGCCAGCAGTCACCCAGTGGGGAGCTCTGGGGCCAACGTCCTGACTTTC
TRBV3-1	many	TRBJ1-2	TRBD1	CASSAQGNYGYTF	TGTGCCAGCAGCGCACAGGGGAACTATGGCTACACCTTC
TRBV28	many	TRBJ2-7	.	CASRAGTSEQYF	TGTGCCAGCAGGGCAGGGACCAGCGAGCAGTACTTC
TRBV28	many	TRBJ2-7	.	CASSPSMTGFISYEQYF	TGTGCCAGCAGTCCGTCAATGACAGGTTTTATCTCCTACGAGCAGTACTTC
TRBV28	.	TRBJ2-1	TRBD2	CASSLSYGTSGSTRNEQFF	TGTGCCAGCAGTTTATCGTACGGGACTAGCGGGAGTACTCGCAATGAGCAGTTCTTC
TRBV5-1	many	TRBJ2-1	TRBD2	CASSLFLAGAHNEQFF	TGCGCCAGCAGCTTGTTTCTAGCGGGGGCGCACAATGAGCAGTTCTTC
TRBV20-1	.	TRBJ2-2	.	CSARYPSEDTGELFF	TGCAGTGCTAGGTACCCCTCGGAAGACACCGGGGAGCTGTTTTTT
TRBV20-1	.	TRBJ2-3	TRBD2	CSAMAGGLTDTQYF	TGCAGTGCTATGGCGGGAGGTCTCACAGATACGCAGTATTTT
TRBV7-2	few	TRBJ2-4	TRBD1	CASSFGYRGTKNIQYF	TGTGCCAGCAGCTTTGGTTACAGGGGTACCAAAAACATTCAGTACTTC
TRBV19	many	TRBJ2-7	TRBD2	CASSTGLASYEQYF	TGTGCCAGTAGTACCGGACTAGCTTCCTACGAGCAGTACTTC
TRBV6-6	many	TRBJ1-6	TRBD1	CATLQGYNSPLHF	TGTGCCACACTACAGGGGTATAATTCACCCCTCCACTTT
TRBV6-2/TRBV6-3	many	TRBJ2-5	.	CASSYSPSDQETQYF	TGTGCCAGCAGTTACTCCCCATCGGACCAAGAGACCCAGTACTTC
TRBV7-3	many	TRBJ2-1	.	CASSLDRMSNEQFF	TGTGCCAGCAGCTTAGACAGGATGAGCAATGAGCAGTTCTTC